This T cell receptor (beta chain) was documented in a study of glioma-infiltrating T cells. General study points: CDR3 overlap between tissue and blood was very small.

The germline gives CDR1 MNHNS, CDR2 SASEGT. This CDR3 spans 16 amino acids. V lost 1 base and J 5 bases, leaving 15 bases between the germline ends. The iRepertoire nested amplicon-rescue multiplex PCR amplified TCR alpha and beta CDR3s from RNA. For one-step reverse transcription and amplification, roughly 95-400 ng of tissue mRNA or PBMC total RNA was used. TCRdb redid the calling of the multiplex PCR reads with MiXCR, one entry per CDR3 protein. Here the sample spans some 110,000 distinct CDR3 sequences, 20% to 25% being singletons. This clonotype has a count of ten or more. What it binds is unknown.

Sequencing input: glioma tissue, nonneoplastic brain tissue, or PBMCs (not recorded which). The chain links TRBV6-1 to TRBJ2-1; D not resolved. The source is a human donor with low-grade glioma or glioblastoma, undergoing nonglioma brain surgery, or in good health (not recorded which). The CDR3 DNA sequence: TGTGCCAGCAGTGAAGTAGTGGGGTTTGGTAACAATGAGCAGTTCTTC. Translated, it gives CASSEVVGFGNNEQFF.